Below, one T cell receptor beta chain is given with its context. Its cognate antigen has yet to be identified. No quality values exist for individual bases; no much larger clone is one base distant. Measured from the cysteine to the phenylalanine, the CDR3 is 12 residues long. The CDR3 DNA has 36 bases and is translated from base 1. Library method: 5' RACE. The sequencer listed for this sample is Illumina HiSeq 2000. A universal primer binding site was added through template switching, and the final cDNA carried a unique molecular identifier so that TCR cDNA molecules could be counted accurately. Specific primers in the conserved constant-segment region were used to synthesize first-strand cDNA for TCR alpha and beta chains. To control for contamination, each cDNA library was double barcoded with a SMART-Mk sample barcode plus Illumina barcodes. TruSeq adapter sequences and Illumina sample barcodes were added in two successive PCR steps. The TCR alpha and beta cDNA libraries were sequenced on the Illumina HiSeq platform using custom primers. Processing in the source paper ran as follows. MiGEC was used to process raw reads and extract unique molecular identifiers, and MiXCR was used to find CDR3 positions. Recombination models were inferred per individual with the repgenHMM and IGoR tools using an EM algorithm. Shared clonotypes were analyzed with the tcR package in R, and sharing was normalized by the product of cloneset sizes. Out-of-frame nonproductive sequences were analyzed to study raw recombination free of thymic and clonal selection effects. Using fastp at Q25 and MiXCR, TCRdb reprocessed the public reads and kept productive beta chains. One record per CDR3 amino acid sequence lists the most common genes and DNA. The V and J calls come from TCRdb's annotation, not from the publication. The sample contains a few hundred thousand distinct CDR3 sequences, roughly 13% of them found a single time. The ten top clones hold approximately 0.98% of the sample.

This sample was included in a study of identical twins (dated by TCRdb to the mid-2010s). Study-level background: To test whether fetal clonotypes persist, the study used deep sequencing on TCR alpha and beta repertoires from monozygotic twins, unrelated adults of various ages, and cord blood. To rule out contamination, the twin experiments were replicated at different times with different library preparation protocols. The study at large found these results: Abundant cord blood beta clonotypes carried fewer insertions; young adult naive repertoires showed a weaker similar trend, while memory repertoires showed none. Conclusions relied on cross-sectional statistical analysis, since the same donors could not be followed over many years. In monozygotic twins, out-of-frame TCR alpha sharing was systematically underestimated by recombination models, although the models agreed with sharing between unrelated individuals. Invariant T cells such as MAIT and iNKT could partly confound zero-insertion analyses, although diverse VJ usage argued against such confounding for most clonotypes. In beta out-of-frame sequences, excess twin sharing was weaker, because having fewer shared sequences lowered the signal-to-noise ratio. Compared with coincidental sharing between unrelated individuals, out-of-frame TCR alpha sequences shared between twins showed an excess of sequences with low generation probability.

Every donor in the study was a healthy Caucasian. The twin cohort comprised three pairs of female monozygotic twins, all aged roughly 18 to 30 years. Positive isolation kits from Invitrogen were used to isolate the CD4+ and CD8+ T cell populations. These data also formed part of another study, on yellow fever vaccine responses in identical twins. From the second report: The T cell response to vaccination in identical twins was reported by the authors to appear partly convergent and partly personalized. In identical twins, the study followed T cell clones that responded to the vaccine with precision.

The receptor was derived from a woman under 30 in good health. The chain employs TRBV21-1 and TRBJ2-1. TRBV21-1 is reported as a pseudogene. The sequenced sample was CD4+ T cells sorted from blood. The CDR3: CASSKPDNEQFF. The DNA is TGTGCCAGCAGCAAACCGGACAATGAGCAGTTCTTC.